The clone carrying this T cell receptor beta chain was detected only a few times. The antigen is undetermined. These data come from a study of tumour-infiltrating T cells in Burkitt lymphoma. At the level of the study: The Burkitt lymphoma cohort spanned all epidemiological subtypes. Productive clonality predicted overall and progression-free survival. The study, taken as a whole, reports: Public clonotypes, several, appeared across numerous Burkitt lymphoma patients.

Sequenced by immunoSEQ multiplex PCR; TCRdb stores in-frame clones only, minus some. The data hold tens of thousands of clones, with approximately 31% observed a single time. V lost 4 bases to trimming and J lost 0 bases, with 7 bases between them. CDR3 length equals 15 residues. Germline V gives CDR1 MDHEN, CDR2 SYDVKM. The specimen sequenced was tumor tissue. The J gene is TRBJ1-6, the V gene TRBV28, with D possibly TRBD1 on 5 matching bases. This clonotype was obtained from a human donor with Burkitt lymphoma. CDR3 residues: CASSSGSSYNSPLHF. CDR3 coding DNA: TGTGCCAGCAGTTCAGGGAGCTCCTATAATTCACCCCTCCACTTT.